The clone carrying this T cell receptor (beta chain) was detected many times. This CDR3 is 16 amino acids long. The germline V gene has CDR1 SNHLY and CDR2 FYNNEI. V was clipped by 5 bases and J by 4 bases; unmatched bases: 9. Treatment of any kind had been given to no patient before thyroid surgery. TCRdb ran MiXCR on the PCR reads. The sample includes approximately 30,000 clones, roughly 17% of them seen just once. This entry belongs to a study of metastatic and nonmetastatic thyroid tumors. The specimen sequenced was blood. The chain employs TRBV2 and TRBJ2-1, with 9 bases that match TRBD1. This receptor was identified in a female donor with papillary thyroid cancer or a benign thyroid nodule (not recorded which). Some clones in this sample may be carry-over from other donors' samples. The DNA for the CDR3 is TGTGCCAGCAGTAGTACAGGGGGCGGGTCATACAATGAGCAGTTCTTC. Translation gives CASSSTGGGSYNEQFF.